This TCR beta chain was retrieved from a study of T cell changes during pregnancy in multiple sclerosis. Sequencing was performed with immunoSEQ multiplex PCR; in TCRdb, only in-frame clones are kept and a portion is missing. The repertoire holds around 68,000 clones, with 90% as singletons. The CDR3 totals 13 residues. Germline lookup yields CDR1 GTSNPN and CDR2 SVGIG (reference sequence). V lost 2 bases, J lost 3 bases, and 11 bases lay in between. The sequence derives from a female donor with multiple sclerosis, enrolled in a pregnancy study. Sequencing was performed on peripheral blood, taken in the third trimester of pregnancy. This chain joins TRBV30 and TRBJ2-7; D is possibly TRBD2 (5 bases). The CDR3 bases are TGTGCCTGGAGTATTAGCGCCGTCTACGAGCAGTACTTC. This translates into CAWSISAVYEQYF.